Below, one T cell receptor (beta chain) is given with its context. Its antigen is unknown. TCRdb's table, derived via immunoSEQ multiplex PCR, lists solely in-frame clones and lacks some. The data contain about 120,000 clones, about 89% of them seen just once; the ten biggest clones take up roughly 10%. This sample was included in a study of T cell responses to AZD1222 COVID-19 vaccine. Findings and limits, study-wide: Of the AZD1222 recipients, only five to seven were seropositive at baseline. Donors were largely white British and mainly female; clonal diversity was possibly underestimated. It was only after the peak T cell response that any repertoires were sampled.

In germline, CDR1 is SGDLS, CDR2 YYNGEE. Trimming removed 4 bases at V and 4 bases at J, with 10 bases between. This CDR3 has 13 amino acids. Here the sequenced sample was peripheral blood, taken on day 0 of AZD1222 vaccination. The gene calls are TRBV9 and TRBJ2-3; D is unclear. The sequence was collected from an adult in good health. CDR3 sequence: CASSLTDPDTQYF. CDR3 in DNA: TGTGCCAGCAGCCTAACCGACCCAGATACGCAGTATTTT. Full variable domain (rest looked up from reference TRBV9 and TRBJ2-3): DSGVTQTPKHLITATGQRVTLRCSPRSGDLSVYWYQQSLDQGLQFLIQYYNGEERAKGNILERFSAQQFPDLHSELNLSSLELGDSALYFCASSLTDPDTQYFGPGTRLTVL.